The 20 T cell receptor beta chains given below trace back to one sample, sequenced in a study of blood T cell repertoires in COVID-19. Profiled with immunoSEQ multiplex PCR; TCRdb holds only in-frame clones, not every one. The sample records about 210,000 clones, around three quarters being singletons. Sequencing was carried out using peripheral blood. These receptors were obtained from an older woman with acute or convalescent COVID-19.

The rearrangement links TRBV19 to TRBJ1-1, with D possibly matching TRBD1 (6 bases). Trimming cost V 9 bases and J 4 bases, with 18 bases left between them. Germline-derived CDR1 and CDR2 are LNHDA and SQIVND (reference sequence). This CDR3 spans 14 amino acids. This CDR3 is CASGTAGTFTEAFF. In nucleotides, the CDR3 is TGTGCCAGCGGAACTGCCGGGACATTCACTGAAGCTTTCTTT.

The chain employs TRBV2 and TRBJ1-5; 8 nucleotides match TRBD1. The CDR3 is made up of 15 amino acids. Per germline, CDR1 SNHLY and CDR2 FYNNEI. Trimming took 7 bases from V and 5 from J; bases not matched to a gene: 10. The DNA of the CDR3 is TGTGCCAGCACCCCGCAGACAGGGGCCCATCAGCCCCAGCATTTT. This gives the protein CASTPQTGAHQPQHF.

The V call is TRBV18, the J call TRBJ2-1; 8 positions agree with TRBD1. From germline, CDR1 is KGHSH and CDR2 LQKENI. J gave up 5 bases and V 3 bases, and 27 bases lay outside the gene matches. This CDR3 has 22 residues. The CDR3 coding sequence is TGTGCCAGCTCACCCAAAACTCCCGCCGGGACAGGTGGGACCGGGGTTAACAATGAGCAGTTCTTC. Translated, it gives CASSPKTPAGTGGTGVNNEQFF.

This chain connects TRBV12-3 or TRBV12-4 to TRBJ2-1, with D perhaps matching TRBD1 (6 bases). The V end was cut by 5 bases, the J end by 5 bases, with 10 bases between. The CDR3 loop spans 13 amino acids. The CDR3 is CASSQDSNNEQFF. The CDR3, as DNA: TGTGCCAGCAGTCAGGACAGCAACAATGAGCAGTTCTTC.

This sequence joins TRBV4-1 and TRBJ1-3, with D possibly TRBD1 on 6 matching bases. This CDR3 has 16 amino acids. CDR1 is MGHRA, CDR2 YSYEKL, per germline. With 3 bases removed from V and 0 bases from J, the gap between germline ends came to 12 bases. The DNA of the CDR3 is TGCGCCAGCAGCCAGAACAGGGATTACTCTGGAAACACCATATATTTT. Translated, it gives CASSQNRDYSGNTIYF.

This chain joins TRBV21-1 and TRBJ2-7; the table's D call, TRBD2, has no DNA check behind it. TRBV21-1 is a documented pseudogene. The CDR3 loop spans 13 amino acids. The CDR3 sequence: CASSSLSSYEQYV. The CDR3 coding sequence is TGTGCCAGCAGTTCTCTGAGCTCCTACGAGCAGTACGTC.

The chain carries TRBV3-1 (or the pseudogene TRBV3-2) and TRBJ1-2, with a possible D match to TRBD1 (5 bases). Germline V gene sequence: CDR1 LGHDT, CDR2 YNNKEL (reference sequence). This CDR3 contains 18 residues. V gave up 1 base and J gave up 6 bases, with 24 bases separating them. CDR3 DNA sequence: TGTGCCAGCAGCCAAGGGACACCGGGCCAACAGACTGGAAATGGCTACACCTTC. Protein: CASSQGTPGQQTGNGYTF.

The chain joins TRBV10-2 to TRBJ2-3; TRBD2 aligns across 10 bases. There are 15 residues in the CDR3. The J segment lost 3 bases and the V segment lost 8 bases, leaving 8 bases of the junction unmatched. Germline values: CDR1 WSHSY, CDR2 SAAADI. The DNA for the CDR3 is TGCGCCAGCCGCGAACTAGCGGGGATTACAGATACGCAGTATTTT. Its translation: CASRELAGITDTQYF.

The V and J genes are TRBV7-3 and TRBJ2-6; TRBD2 matches 15 bases. Germline CDR1 SGHTA, CDR2 FQGTGA. The CDR3 extends over 18 amino acids. V was clipped by 5 bases and J by 3 bases; unmatched bases: 5. As DNA, the CDR3 is TGTGCCAGCAGCCCGGGACTAGCGGGGGGATTTGGGGCCAACGTCCTGACTTTC. It is translated as CASSPGLAGGFGANVLTF.

This clone was counted at least ten times. This chain joins TRBV7-2 and TRBJ2-2; D perhaps matches TRBD1 (6 bases). CDR1 is SGHTA and CDR2 is FQGNSA in the germline V gene. This CDR3 comprises 17 residues. The V end lost 5 bases, the J end lost 0 bases, and 16 bases lay between the germline ends. The CDR3 coding sequence is TGTGCCAGCAGCCCTCGGGTAGGACAGACGAACACCGGGGAGCTGTTTTTT. Amino acid sequence: CASSPRVGQTNTGELFF.

The chain carries TRBV4-1 and TRBJ2-7; D perhaps matches TRBD1 (5 bases). The CDR3 spans 14 residues. V lost 4 bases, J lost 5 bases, and 15 bases lay in between. The germline gives CDR1 MGHRA, CDR2 YSYEKL. This chain's CDR3 is CASSRQGRADEQYV. CDR3 in DNA: TGCGCCAGCAGCCGCCAGGGCAGGGCGGACGAGCAGTACGTC.

The V call is TRBV19, the J call TRBJ2-6; a weak D match, TRBD2 (6 bases). Germline CDR1 and CDR2: LNHDA and SQIVND (reference sequence). V was clipped by 7 bases and J by 0 bases, with 16 bases between them. The CDR3 has 17 residues. The CDR3 bases are TGTGCCAGTATGACGGGACTGTTGATCTCTGGGGCCAACGTCCTGACTTTC. Translated: CASMTGLLISGANVLTF.

The chain joins TRBV10-3 to TRBJ2-5; 9 bases map to TRBD2. Looked up from germline, CDR1 is ENHRY and CDR2 is SYGVKD. The CDR3 spans 15 residues. The trim removed 5 bases at V and 4 bases at J, leaving 8 bases unmatched. CDR3 coding DNA: TGTGCCATCAGTAGCGGGGGGCGTGAGGGAGAGACCCAGTACTTC. Amino acids: CAISSGGREGETQYF.

Notes on this clone: Other DNA sequences in the same sample also yield this CDR3. The chain uses TRBV5-1 and TRBJ2-1; a possible D gene is TRBD2 (6 bases). This CDR3 is built from 15 residues. Trimming stripped 0 bases from V and 0 bases from J, with 7 bases between. Germline V gene lookup returns CDR1 SGHRS and CDR2 YFSETQ. The CDR3 protein is CASSLDGGSYNEQFF. The CDR3 coding sequence is TGCGCCAGCAGCTTGGACGGGGGCTCCTACAATGAGCAGTTCTTC.

This chain uses TRBV11-3 with TRBJ2-1; D is ambiguous. Germline V lookup: CDR1 SGHNT, CDR2 YENEEA. The CDR3 sequence is 15 residues long. With 1 base removed from V and 8 bases from J, the gap between germline ends came to 15 bases. CDR3 nucleotides: TGTGCCAGCAGCTTAGGCCAAACGATCAGCGATGAGCAGTTCTTC. It translates to CASSLGQTISDEQFF.

The CDR3 region is CASSEMGGSRQPQHF. DNA of the CDR3: TGTGCCAGCAGTGAAATGGGGGGATCGCGTCAGCCCCAGCATTTT. The rearrangement uses TRBV6-1 and TRBJ1-5; D is possibly TRBD1 (5 bases). V lost 2 bases and J 6 bases, leaving 14 bases between the germline ends. The CDR3 sequence is 15 residues long. Germline-derived CDR1 and CDR2 are MNHNS and SASEGT.

The chain carries TRBV30 and TRBJ1-1; TRBD1 matches at 9 bases. Germline V gene lookup returns CDR1 GTSNPN and CDR2 SVGIG (reference sequence). This CDR3 is built from 13 residues. V lost 1 base and J lost 5; bases outside the gene matches: 2. This chain's CDR3 is CAWSADRGTEAFF. CDR3 sequence (DNA): TGTGCCTGGAGTGCTGACAGGGGGACTGAAGCTTTCTTT. Complete variable domain (other parts from reference TRBV30 and TRBJ1-1): SQTIHQWPATLVQPVGSPLSLECTVEGTSNPNLYWYRQAAGRGLQLLFYSVGIGQISSEVPQNLSASRPQDRQFILSSKKLLLSDSGFYLCAWSADRGTEAFFGQGTRLTVV.

For the CDR3, the DNA is TGTGCCAGCAGTTTAAACGAGGACTTGGAAGCTTTCTTT. It yields the protein CASSLNEDLEAFF. V gene TRBV12-3 or TRBV12-4 combines with J gene TRBJ1-1, with D unresolved. CDR3 length: 13 residues. Trimming cost V 2 bases and J 8 bases, with 12 bases left between them.

V is TRBV3-1 (or the pseudogene TRBV3-2) and J is TRBJ2-7, with 10 bases lining up with TRBD2. This CDR3 contains 15 residues. J gave up 8 bases and V 4 bases, and 11 bases lay outside the gene matches. CDR1 and CDR2 from the germline V gene are LGHDT and YNNKEL (reference sequence). The CDR3 spells CASSRGELAGFKQYF. The CDR3 nucleotides read TGTGCCAGCAGCCGGGGGGAACTAGCGGGGTTTAAGCAGTACTTC.

Worth noting for this clone: Additional DNA sequences in this sample encode the identical CDR3. This chain connects TRBV12-3 or TRBV12-4 to TRBJ2-5; D perhaps matches TRBD2 (6 bases). V lost 3 bases to trimming and J lost 4 bases, with 6 bases between them. The CDR3 is 12 amino acids. DNA of the CDR3: TGTGCCAGCAGTTTCGGGGGAGAGACCCAGTACTTC. This translates into CASSFGGETQYF.